The clone carrying this TCR beta chain showed up just a few times. Its antigen is still unknown. Unique molecular identifiers had been added to the TCR beta cDNA libraries. Some 500,000 cDNA molecules were obtained per 1 to 10 million input T cells. TCRdb ran MiXCR on the PCR reads and lists one entry per CDR3 protein. The table records some 190,000 distinct CDR3 sequences, around 30% of them present only once. These data come from a study of post-analysis software for immune sequencing data. Looking at the study overall: Patients had relapsing-remitting, secondary progressive or progressive-relapsing multiple sclerosis; some lacked subtype.

Study-level findings and limits: Significantly lower normalized Chao1 diversity was found in patients with multiple sclerosis relative to controls. Under F measure analysis, samples from one preparation batch co-clustered strongly. Relative to controls, patients had several TRBV segments at higher frequency, with TRBV5-6, TRBV5-1 and TRBV20-1 among these.

The V and J ends lost 8 bases and 1 base, in that order; junction bases with no gene match: 0. Germline V gene lookup returns CDR1 SNHLY and CDR2 FYNNEI. There are 12 residues in the CDR3. This sequence was found in a girl under 18 with multiple sclerosis. The gene calls are TRBV2 and TRBJ2-7; 9 bases match TRBD1. Sample: blood. The CDR3 nucleotides read TGTGCCAGCGGACAGGGGTCCTACGAGCAGTACTTC. Its translation: CASGQGSYEQYF.